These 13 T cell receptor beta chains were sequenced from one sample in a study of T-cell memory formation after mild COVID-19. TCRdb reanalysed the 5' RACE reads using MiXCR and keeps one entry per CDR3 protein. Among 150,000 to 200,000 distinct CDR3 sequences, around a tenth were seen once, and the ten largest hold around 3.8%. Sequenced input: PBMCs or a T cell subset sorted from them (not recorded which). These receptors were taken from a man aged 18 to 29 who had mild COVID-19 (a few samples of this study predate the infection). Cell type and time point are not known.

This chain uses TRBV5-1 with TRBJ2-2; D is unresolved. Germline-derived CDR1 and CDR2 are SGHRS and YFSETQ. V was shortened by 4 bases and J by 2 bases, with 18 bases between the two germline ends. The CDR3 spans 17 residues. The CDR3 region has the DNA TGCGCCAGCAGCCGAACGTCAGGAGTCCCCAACACCGGGGAGCTGTTTTTT. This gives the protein CASSRTSGVPNTGELFF.

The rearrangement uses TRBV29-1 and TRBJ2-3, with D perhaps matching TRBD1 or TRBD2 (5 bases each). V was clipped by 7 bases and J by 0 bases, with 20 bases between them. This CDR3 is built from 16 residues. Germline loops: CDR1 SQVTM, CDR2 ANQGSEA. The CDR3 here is CSGGPGRRSSTDTQYF. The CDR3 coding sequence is TGCAGCGGGGGACCGGGACGGCGGTCTAGCACAGATACGCAGTATTTT.

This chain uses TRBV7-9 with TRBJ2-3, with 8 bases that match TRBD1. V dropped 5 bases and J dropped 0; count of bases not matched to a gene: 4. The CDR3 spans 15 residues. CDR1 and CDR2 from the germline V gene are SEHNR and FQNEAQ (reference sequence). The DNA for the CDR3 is TGTGCCAGCAGCCCGACAGGGGTGAGCACAGATACGCAGTATTTT. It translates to CASSPTGVSTDTQYF.

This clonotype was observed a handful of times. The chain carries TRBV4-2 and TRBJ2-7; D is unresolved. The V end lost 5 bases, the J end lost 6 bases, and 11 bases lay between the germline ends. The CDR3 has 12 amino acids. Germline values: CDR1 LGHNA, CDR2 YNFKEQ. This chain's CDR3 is CASSVGCFEQYV. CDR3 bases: TGTGCCAGCAGCGTCGGATGCTTCGAGCAGTACGTC.

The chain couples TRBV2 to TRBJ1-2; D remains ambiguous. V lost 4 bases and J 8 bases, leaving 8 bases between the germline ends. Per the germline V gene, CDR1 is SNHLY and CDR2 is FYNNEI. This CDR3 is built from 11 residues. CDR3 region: CASSAAVGYTF. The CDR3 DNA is TGTGCCAGCAGTGCCGCGGTGGGCTACACCTTC.

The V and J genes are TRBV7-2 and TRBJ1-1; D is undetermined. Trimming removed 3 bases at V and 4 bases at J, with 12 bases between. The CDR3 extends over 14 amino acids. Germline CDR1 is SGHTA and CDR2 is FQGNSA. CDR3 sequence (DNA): TGTGCCAGCAGCTTGCCCCGGACGCCCACTGAAGCTTTCTTT. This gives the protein CASSLPRTPTEAFF.

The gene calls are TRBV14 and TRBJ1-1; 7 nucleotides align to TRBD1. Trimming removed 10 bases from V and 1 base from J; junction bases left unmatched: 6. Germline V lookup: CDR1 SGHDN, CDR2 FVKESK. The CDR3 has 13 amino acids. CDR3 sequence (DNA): TGTGCCACCCAGACAGGGTGGAACACTGAAGCTTTCTTT. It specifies CATQTGWNTEAFF.

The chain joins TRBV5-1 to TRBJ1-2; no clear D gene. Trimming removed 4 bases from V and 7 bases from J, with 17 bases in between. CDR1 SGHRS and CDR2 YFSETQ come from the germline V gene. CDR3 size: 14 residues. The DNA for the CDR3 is TGCGCCAGCAGCGAGCCCTCGCGGCCCAGTGGCTACACCTTC. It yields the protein CASSEPSRPSGYTF.

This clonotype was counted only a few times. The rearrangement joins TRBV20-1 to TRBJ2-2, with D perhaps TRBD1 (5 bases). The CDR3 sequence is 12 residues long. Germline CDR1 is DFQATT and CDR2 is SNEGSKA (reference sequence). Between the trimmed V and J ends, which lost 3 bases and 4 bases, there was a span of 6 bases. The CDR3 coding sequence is TGCAGTGCTAGTCAGGGCACCGGGGAGCTGTTTTTT. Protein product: CSASQGTGELFF.

The CDR3 nucleotides are TGTGCCAGCAACGAGGACAGGCGAACTCAAGATACGCAGTATTTT. Its protein product is CASNEDRRTQDTQYF. The J gene is TRBJ2-3, the V gene TRBV11-2, with TRBD1 identical over 7 bases. The CDR3 loop spans 15 amino acids. Germline V CDR1 and CDR2: SGHAT, FQNNGV. V trimming: 7 bases; J trimming: 5 bases; junction bases outside the gene matches: 12.

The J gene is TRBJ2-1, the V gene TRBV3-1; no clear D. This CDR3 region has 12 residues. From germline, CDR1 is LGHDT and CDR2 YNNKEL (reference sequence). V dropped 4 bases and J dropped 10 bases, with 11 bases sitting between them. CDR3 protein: CASSRTVEEQFF. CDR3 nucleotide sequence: TGTGCCAGCAGCCGGACGGTTGAGGAGCAGTTCTTC.

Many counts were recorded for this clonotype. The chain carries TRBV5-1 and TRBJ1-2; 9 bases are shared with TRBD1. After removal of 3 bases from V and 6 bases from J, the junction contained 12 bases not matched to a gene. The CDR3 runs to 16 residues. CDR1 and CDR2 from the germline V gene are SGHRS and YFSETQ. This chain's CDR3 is CASSSRTGEIANGYTF. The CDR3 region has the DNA TGCGCCAGCAGCTCACGGACAGGGGAAATCGCCAATGGCTACACCTTC. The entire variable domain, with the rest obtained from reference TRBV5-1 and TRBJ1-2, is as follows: KAGVTQTPRYLIKTRGQQVTLSCSPISGHRSVSWYQQTPGQGLQFLFEYFSETQRNKGNFPGRFSGRQFSNSRSEMNVSTLELGDSALYLCASSSRTGEIANGYTFGSGTRLTVV.

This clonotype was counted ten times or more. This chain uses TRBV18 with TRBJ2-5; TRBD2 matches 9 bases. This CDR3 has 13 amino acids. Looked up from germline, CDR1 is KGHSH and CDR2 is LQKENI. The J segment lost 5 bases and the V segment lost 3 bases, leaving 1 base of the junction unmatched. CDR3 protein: CASSPGLAETQYF. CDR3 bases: TGTGCCAGCTCACCCGGACTAGCGGAGACCCAGTACTTC.